The text below deals with one TCR beta chain. J gave up 5 bases and V 4 bases, and 4 bases lay outside the gene matches. Germline assignment: CDR1 SNHLY and CDR2 FYNNEI. The CDR3 length is 14 residues. This sample is drawn from a study of shared clonotypes between healthy human individuals. Deep-level settings were used for running the assay. This table comes from immunoSEQ multiplex PCR, and its TCRdb copy is limited to in-frame clones, with some not included. Of about 1.5 million clones listed, 95% to 99% are singletons. Sequencing was carried out using naive CD4+ T cells sorted from blood. Sample subset: CD45RA+ positively selected. This TCR was recovered from a young man in good health. The chain combines TRBV2 with TRBJ1-2, with TRBD1 matching over 10 bases. CDR3 protein: CASSGTGGGYGYTF. CDR3 nucleotide sequence: TGTGCCAGCAGTGGGACAGGGGGAGGTTATGGCTACACCTTC.